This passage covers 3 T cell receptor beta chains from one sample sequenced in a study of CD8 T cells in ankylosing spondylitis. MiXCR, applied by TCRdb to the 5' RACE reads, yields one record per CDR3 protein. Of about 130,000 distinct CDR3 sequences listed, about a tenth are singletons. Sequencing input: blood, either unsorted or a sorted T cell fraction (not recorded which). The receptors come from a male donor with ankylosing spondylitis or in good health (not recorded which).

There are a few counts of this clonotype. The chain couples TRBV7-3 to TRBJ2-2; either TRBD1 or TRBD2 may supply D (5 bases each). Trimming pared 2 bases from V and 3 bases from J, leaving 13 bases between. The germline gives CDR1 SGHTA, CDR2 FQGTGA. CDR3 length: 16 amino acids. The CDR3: CASSLAAGTYTGELFF. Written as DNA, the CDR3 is TGTGCCAGCAGCTTAGCAGCCGGGACCTACACCGGGGAGCTGTTTTTT.

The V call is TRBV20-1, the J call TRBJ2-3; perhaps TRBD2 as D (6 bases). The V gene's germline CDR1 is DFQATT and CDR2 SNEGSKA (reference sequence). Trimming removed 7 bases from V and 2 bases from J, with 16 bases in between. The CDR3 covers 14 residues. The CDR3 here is CSVALGGDTDTQYF. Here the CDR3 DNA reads TGCAGTGTGGCCCTTGGCGGGGACACAGATACGCAGTATTTT.

CDR3 loop: CASSPFGASNQPQHF. The CDR3 coding sequence is TGTGCCAGCAGTCCGTTTGGGGCGTCCAATCAGCCCCAGCATTTT. The V gene is TRBV12-3 or TRBV12-4, the J gene TRBJ1-5; TRBD1 might be the D (5 bases). CDR3 size: 15 residues. Trimming shortened V by 5 bases and J by 3 bases, and 14 bases separated the two germline ends.